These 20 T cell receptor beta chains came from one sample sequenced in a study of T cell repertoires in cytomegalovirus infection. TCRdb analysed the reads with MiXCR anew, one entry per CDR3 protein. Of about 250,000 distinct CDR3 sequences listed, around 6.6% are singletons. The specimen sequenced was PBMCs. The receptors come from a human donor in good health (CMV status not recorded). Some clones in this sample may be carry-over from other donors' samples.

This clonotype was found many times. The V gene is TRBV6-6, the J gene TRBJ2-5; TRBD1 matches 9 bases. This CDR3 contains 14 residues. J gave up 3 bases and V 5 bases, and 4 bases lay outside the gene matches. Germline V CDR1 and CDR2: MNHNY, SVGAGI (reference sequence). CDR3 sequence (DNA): TGTGCCAGCAGTAGCCGGGACAGGGAAGAGACCCAGTACTTC. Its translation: CASSSRDREETQYF.

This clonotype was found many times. The DNA for the CDR3 is TGTGCCAGTAGTATGGGCCCCTACAGGGGGAGTAACAATCAGCCCCAGCATTTT. Translation: CASSMGPYRGSNNQPQHF. The V and J genes are TRBV19 and TRBJ1-5; 8 bases align to TRBD1. With 3 bases clipped from V and 3 bases from J, the junction kept 13 bases outside the gene matches. The V gene's germline CDR1 is LNHDA and CDR2 SQIVND (reference sequence). This CDR3 has 18 amino acids.

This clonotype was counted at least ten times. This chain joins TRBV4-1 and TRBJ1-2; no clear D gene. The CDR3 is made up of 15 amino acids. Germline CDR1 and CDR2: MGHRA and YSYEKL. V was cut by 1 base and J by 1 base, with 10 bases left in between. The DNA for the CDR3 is TGCGCCAGCAGCCAAGCCTTGGGCAGTAACTATGGCTACACCTTC. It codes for CASSQALGSNYGYTF.

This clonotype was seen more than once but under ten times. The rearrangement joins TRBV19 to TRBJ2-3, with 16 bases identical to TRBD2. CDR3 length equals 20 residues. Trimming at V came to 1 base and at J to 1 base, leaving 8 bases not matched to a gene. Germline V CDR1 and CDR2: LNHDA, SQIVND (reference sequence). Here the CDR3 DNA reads TGTGCCAGTAGTATAGCCGGGACTAGCGGGGGGGCCGACGGCACAGATACGCAGTATTTT. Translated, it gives CASSIAGTSGGADGTDTQYF.

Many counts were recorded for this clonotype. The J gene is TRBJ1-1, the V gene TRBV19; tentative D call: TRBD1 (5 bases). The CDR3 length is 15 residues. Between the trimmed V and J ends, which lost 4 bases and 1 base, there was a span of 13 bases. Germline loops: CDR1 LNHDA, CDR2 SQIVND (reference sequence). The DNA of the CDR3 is TGTGCCAGTAGTACCCCGACAGTCGGGAACACTGAAGCTTTCTTT. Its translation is CASSTPTVGNTEAFF.

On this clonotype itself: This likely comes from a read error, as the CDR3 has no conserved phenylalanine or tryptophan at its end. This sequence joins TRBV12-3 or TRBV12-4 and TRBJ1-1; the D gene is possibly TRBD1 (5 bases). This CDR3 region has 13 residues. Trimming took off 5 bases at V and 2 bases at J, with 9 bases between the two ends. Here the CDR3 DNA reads TGTGCCAGCAGTCGGACAATAAACACTGAAGCTTTCTCT. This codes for CASSRTINTEAFS.

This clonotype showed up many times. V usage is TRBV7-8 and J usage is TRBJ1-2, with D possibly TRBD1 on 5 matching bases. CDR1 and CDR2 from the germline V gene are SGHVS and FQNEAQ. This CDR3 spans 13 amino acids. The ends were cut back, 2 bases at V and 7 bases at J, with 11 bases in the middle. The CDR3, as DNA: TGTGCCAGCAGCTTAAGCGGTGGGGGTGGCTACACCTTC. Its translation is CASSLSGGGGYTF.

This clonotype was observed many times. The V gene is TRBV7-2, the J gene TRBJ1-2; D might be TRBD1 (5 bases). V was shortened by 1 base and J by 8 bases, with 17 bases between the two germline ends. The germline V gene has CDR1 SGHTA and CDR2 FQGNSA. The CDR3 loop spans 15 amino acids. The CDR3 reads CASSLVPGTLSGYTF. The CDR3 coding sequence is TGTGCCAGCAGCTTAGTTCCCGGGACGCTGTCAGGCTACACCTTC.

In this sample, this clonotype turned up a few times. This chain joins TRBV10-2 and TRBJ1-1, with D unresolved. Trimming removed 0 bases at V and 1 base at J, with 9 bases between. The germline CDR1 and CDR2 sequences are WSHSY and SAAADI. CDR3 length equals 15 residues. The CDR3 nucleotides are TGCGCCAGCAGTGAGTCGAGTTTTTGGAACACTGAAGCTTTCTTT. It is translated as CASSESSFWNTEAFF.

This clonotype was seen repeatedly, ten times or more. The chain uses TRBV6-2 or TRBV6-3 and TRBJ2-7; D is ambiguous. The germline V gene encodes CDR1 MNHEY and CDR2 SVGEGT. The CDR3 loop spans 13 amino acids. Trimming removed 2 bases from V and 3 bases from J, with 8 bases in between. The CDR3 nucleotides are TGTGCCAGCAGTTACCTTCCAGACTACGAGCAGTACTTC. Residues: CASSYLPDYEQYF.

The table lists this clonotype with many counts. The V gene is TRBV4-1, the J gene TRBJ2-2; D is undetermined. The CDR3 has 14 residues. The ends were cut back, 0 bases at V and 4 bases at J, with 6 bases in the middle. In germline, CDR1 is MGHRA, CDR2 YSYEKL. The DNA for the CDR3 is TGCGCCAGCAGCCAAGACACGGGCACCGGGGAGCTGTTTTTT. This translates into CASSQDTGTGELFF.

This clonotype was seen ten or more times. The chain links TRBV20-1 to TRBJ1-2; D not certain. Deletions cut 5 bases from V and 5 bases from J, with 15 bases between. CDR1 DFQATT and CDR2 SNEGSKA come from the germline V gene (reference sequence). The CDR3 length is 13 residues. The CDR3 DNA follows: TGCAGTGCTTCCTCATCGGCCCCTTATGGCTACACCTTC. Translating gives CSASSSAPYGYTF.

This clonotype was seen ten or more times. In nucleotides, the CDR3 is TGTGCCAGCAGCCAACGCGACGGACCGAGAGGCTACACCTTC. Amino acids: CASSQRDGPRGYTF. This chain uses TRBV7-2 with TRBJ1-2, with D hard to call. The CDR3 extends over 14 amino acids. CDR1 is SGHTA, CDR2 FQGNSA, per germline. The V end was cut by 5 bases, the J end by 8 bases, with 18 bases between. The full variable domain, rest sourced from reference TRBV7-2 and TRBJ1-2, is GAGVSQSPSNKVTEKGKDVELRCDPISGHTALYWYRQSLGQGLEFLIYFQGNSAPDKSGLPSDRFSAERTGGSVSTLTIQRTQQEDSAVYLCASSQRDGPRGYTFGSGTRLTVV.

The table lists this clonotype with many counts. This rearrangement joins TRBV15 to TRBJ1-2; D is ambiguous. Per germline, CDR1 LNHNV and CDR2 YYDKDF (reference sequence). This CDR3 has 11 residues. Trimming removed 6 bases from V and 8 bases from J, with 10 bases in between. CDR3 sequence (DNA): TGTGCCACCAGTCCTGGACTAGGCTACACCTTC. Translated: CATSPGLGYTF.

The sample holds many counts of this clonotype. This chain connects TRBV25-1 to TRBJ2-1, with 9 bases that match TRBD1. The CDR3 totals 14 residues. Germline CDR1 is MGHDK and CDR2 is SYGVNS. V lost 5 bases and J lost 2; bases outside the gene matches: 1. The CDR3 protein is CASSTGGAYNEQFF. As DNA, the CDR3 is TGTGCCAGCAGTACAGGGGGCGCCTACAATGAGCAGTTCTTC.

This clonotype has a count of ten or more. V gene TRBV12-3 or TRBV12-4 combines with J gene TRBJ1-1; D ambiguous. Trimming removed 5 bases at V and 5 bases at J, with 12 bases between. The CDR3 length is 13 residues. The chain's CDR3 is CASSPRGGTEAFF. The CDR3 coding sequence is TGTGCCAGCAGTCCCCGTGGTGGGACTGAAGCTTTCTTT.

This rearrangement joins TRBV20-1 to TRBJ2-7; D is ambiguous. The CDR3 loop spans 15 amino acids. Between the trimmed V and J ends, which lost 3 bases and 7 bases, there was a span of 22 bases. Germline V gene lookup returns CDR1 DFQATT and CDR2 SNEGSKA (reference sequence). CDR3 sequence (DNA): TGCAGTGCTAGTGACGGAAAATCGCTGATGGGGGAGCAGTACTTC. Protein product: CSASDGKSLMGEQYF.

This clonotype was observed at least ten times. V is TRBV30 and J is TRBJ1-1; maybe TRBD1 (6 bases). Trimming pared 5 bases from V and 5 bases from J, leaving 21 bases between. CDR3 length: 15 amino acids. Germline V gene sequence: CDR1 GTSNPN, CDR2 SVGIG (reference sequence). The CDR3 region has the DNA TGTGCCTGGGTATCGATCGGGACAAGGATGACTGAAGCTTTCTTT. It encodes CAWVSIGTRMTEAFF. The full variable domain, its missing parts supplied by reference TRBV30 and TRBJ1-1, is SQTIHQWPATLVQPVGSPLSLECTVEGTSNPNLYWYRQAAGRGLQLLFYSVGIGQISSEVPQNLSASRPQDRQFILSSKKLLLSDSGFYLCAWVSIGTRMTEAFFGQGTRLTVV.

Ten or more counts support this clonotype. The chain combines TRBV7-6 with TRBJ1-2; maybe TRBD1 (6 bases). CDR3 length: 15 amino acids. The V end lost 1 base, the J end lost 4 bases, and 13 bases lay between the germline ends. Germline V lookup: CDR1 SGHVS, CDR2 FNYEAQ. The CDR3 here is CASSLEGGQPYGYTF. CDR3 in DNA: TGTGCCAGCAGCTTAGAGGGGGGCCAGCCCTATGGCTACACCTTC.

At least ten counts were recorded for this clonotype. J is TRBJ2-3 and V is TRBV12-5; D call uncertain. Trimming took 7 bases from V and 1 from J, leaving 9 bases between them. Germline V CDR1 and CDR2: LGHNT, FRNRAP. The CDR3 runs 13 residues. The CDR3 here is CASAASGTDTQYF. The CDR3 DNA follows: TGTGCTAGTGCAGCGAGTGGCACAGATACGCAGTATTTT.